The 20 T cell receptor beta chains below were found in one sample sequenced in a study of CD4 T cells in relation to SARS-CoV-2 and coronaviruses. Using immunoSEQ multiplex PCR, the repertoire was profiled, and TCRdb retains in-frame clones only, with some absent. There are around 56,000 clones in the sample; approximately 90% occur only once, and about 1.5% lies in the top ten. The unexposed donors gave CD4+ T cells in about 2011-2018, prior to COVID-19. Material: memory CD4+ T cells from PBMCs. These receptors were obtained from a human donor in good health.

This rearrangement joins TRBV30 to TRBJ2-5, with 7 bases aligning to TRBD1. The germline CDR1 and CDR2 sequences are GTSNPN and SVGIG (reference sequence). This CDR3 has 12 residues. V gave up 7 bases and J gave up 7 bases; unmatched junction bases: 9. The CDR3 reads CASGKGGGTQYF. The DNA for the CDR3 is TGTGCCTCGGGGAAAGGGGGCGGGACCCAGTACTTC.

The chain combines TRBV18 with TRBJ2-7; TRBD1 might be the D (6 bases). V was cut by 3 bases and J by 4 bases, with 16 bases left in between. The germline V gene has CDR1 KGHSH and CDR2 LQKENI. CDR3 length equals 15 residues. CDR3 residues: CASSPLDSTSYEQYF. The CDR3, as DNA: TGTGCCAGCTCACCCTTGGACAGTACTTCATACGAGCAGTACTTC.

This clone has a handful of counts. The J gene is TRBJ2-7, the V gene TRBV11-2, with D possibly matching TRBD1 (6 bases). Germline assignment: CDR1 SGHAT and CDR2 FQNNGV. V gave up 1 base and J gave up 4 bases, with 17 bases separating them. This CDR3 contains 16 residues. CDR3 nucleotide sequence: TGTGCCAGCAGCTTAGGCGCCCAGGGGAAAGGGTACGAGCAGTACTTC. Amino acid sequence: CASSLGAQGKGYEQYF.

The chain employs TRBV19 and TRBJ2-2, with 8 bases identical to TRBD1. From germline, CDR1 is LNHDA and CDR2 SQIVND (reference sequence). This CDR3 is 17 amino acids long. The junction had 11 bases not matched to a gene; V was cut back by 4 bases and J by 4 bases. The CDR3 sequence: CASSRGQATLGTGELFF. The CDR3 nucleotides read TGTGCCAGTAGTAGGGGACAGGCGACTCTGGGCACCGGGGAGCTGTTTTTT. Complete variable domain (other parts from reference TRBV19 and TRBJ2-2): DGGITQSPKYLFRKEGQNVTLSCEQNLNHDAMYWYRQDPGQGLRLIYYSQIVNDFQKGDIAEGYSVSREKKESFPLTVTSAQKNPTAFYLCASSRGQATLGTGELFFGEGSRLTVL.

This clone was recorded once. The V and J genes are TRBV7-3 and TRBJ2-2, with 7 bases lining up with TRBD1. CDR3 length: 16 residues. V was pared by 2 bases and J by 0 bases, with 3 bases of the junction left unmatched. Germline CDR1 is SGHTA and CDR2 is FQGTGA. The CDR3 sequence is CASSLGGTANTGELFF. The CDR3 DNA reads TGTGCCAGCAGCTTAGGTGGGACAGCGAACACCGGGGAGCTGTTTTTT.

This clone has just a few counts. This chain joins TRBV18 and TRBJ2-1, with 8 nucleotides matching TRBD2. CDR3 length: 13 amino acids. The J segment lost 6 bases and the V segment lost 5 bases, leaving 3 bases of the junction unmatched. Looked up from germline, CDR1 is KGHSH and CDR2 is LQKENI. The CDR3 sequence: CASSSGLVNEQFF. The CDR3 region has the DNA TGTGCCAGCTCATCGGGACTAGTCAATGAGCAGTTCTTC. Combining the CDR3 with reference TRBV18 and TRBJ2-1 gives the whole variable domain NAGVMQNPRHLVRRRGQEARLRCSPMKGHSHVYWYRQLPEEGLKFMVYLQKENIIDESGMPKERFSAEFPKEGPSILRIQQVVRGDSAAYFCASSSGLVNEQFFGPGTRLTVL.

The chain employs TRBV15 and TRBJ1-1; D is unclear. Trimming took 1 base from V and 6 from J, leaving 12 bases between them. This CDR3 is 14 amino acids long. CDR1 and CDR2 from the germline V gene are LNHNV and YYDKDF (reference sequence). The CDR3 spells CATSRGSGFAEAFF. The CDR3 DNA is TGTGCCACCAGCAGAGGTTCGGGGTTCGCTGAAGCTTTCTTT.

The chain employs TRBV11-1 and TRBJ2-1; 7 nucleotides agree with TRBD2. J gave up 1 base and V 6 bases, and 6 bases lay outside the gene matches. The CDR3 spans 15 residues. Germline V lookup: CDR1 SGHAT, CDR2 FQDESV (reference sequence). The CDR3 nucleotides are TGTGCCAGCAGTCCCCAAGCGGGGTCCTACAATGAGCAGTTCTTC. The encoded protein is CASSPQAGSYNEQFF.

The chain is built from TRBV6-5 and TRBJ1-6, with TRBD1 as a possible D gene (6 bases). Looked up from germline, CDR1 is MNHEY and CDR2 is SVGAGI. The CDR3 contains 14 residues. V lost 6 bases and J lost 5, with 11 bases in between. The CDR3 is CASRRQEHNSPLHF. The DNA of the CDR3 is TGTGCCAGCAGGCGACAGGAACATAATTCACCCCTCCACTTT.

This chain joins TRBV19 and TRBJ1-1, with a tentative D call TRBD1 (5 bases). The CDR3 is made up of 13 amino acids. V gave up 4 bases and J gave up 4 bases, with 10 bases separating them. CDR1 LNHDA and CDR2 SQIVND come from the germline V gene (reference sequence). CDR3 in DNA: TGTGCCAGTAGTAATCGGGGGGGCACTGAAGCTTTCTTT. Encoded protein: CASSNRGGTEAFF. Using reference TRBV19 and TRBJ1-1 for the parts outside the CDR3, the full variable domain is DGGITQSPKYLFRKEGQNVTLSCEQNLNHDAMYWYRQDPGQGLRLIYYSQIVNDFQKGDIAEGYSVSREKKESFPLTVTSAQKNPTAFYLCASSNRGGTEAFFGQGTRLTVV.

The chain employs TRBV4-2 and TRBJ2-1; 15 bases match TRBD2. The CDR3 is 18 amino acids. From germline, CDR1 is LGHNA and CDR2 YNFKEQ. V lost 0 bases to trimming and J lost 9 bases; unmatched junction nucleotides: 9. In DNA, the CDR3 is TGTGCCAGCAGCCAAGAACCGGGACTAGCGGGAGGCAGGAGTGAGCAGTTCTTC. It encodes CASSQEPGLAGGRSEQFF.

The chain uses TRBV28 and TRBJ1-3; 8 bases align to TRBD1. Germline-derived CDR1 and CDR2 are MDHEN and SYDVKM. Trimming cost V 6 bases and J 4 bases; bases outside gene matches: 5. The CDR3 length is 14 residues. CDR3 nucleotide sequence: TGTGCCAGCAGCCCGGACAGGGTCGGAAACACCATATATTTT. Its protein product is CASSPDRVGNTIYF.

V gene TRBV3-1 (or the pseudogene TRBV3-2) combines with J gene TRBJ2-5; tentatively, D is TRBD1 (6 bases). Deletions cut 5 bases from V and 3 bases from J, with 13 bases between. Germline CDR1 is LGHDT and CDR2 is YNNKEL (reference sequence). The CDR3 runs to 14 residues. This CDR3 is CASSARTAKETQYF. The CDR3 coding sequence is TGTGCCAGCAGCGCCAGGACAGCCAAAGAGACCCAGTACTTC.

Points on this clone: At the DNA level, this CDR3 is encoded by other sequences in the same sample as well. This CDR3 is CASRDSTDTQYF. In nucleotides, the CDR3 is TGTGCCAGCAGGGACTCCACAGATACGCAGTATTTT. This chain joins TRBV6-5 and TRBJ2-3; D is perhaps TRBD2 (5 bases). The CDR3 loop spans 12 amino acids. V was clipped by 6 bases and J by 2 bases, with 6 bases between them. CDR1 is MNHEY, CDR2 SVGAGI, per germline.

Here the CDR3 DNA reads TGTGCCAGCAGTTTAAATTACGGGGAGCTGTTTTTT. This encodes CASSLNYGELFF. The gene calls are TRBV28 and TRBJ2-2; D remains ambiguous. Germline lookup yields CDR1 MDHEN and CDR2 SYDVKM. Trimming removed 2 bases from V and 7 bases from J, with 5 bases in between. The CDR3 loop spans 12 amino acids. Full variable domain (remainder filled in from reference TRBV28 and TRBJ2-2): DVKVTQSSRYLVKRTGEKVFLECVQDMDHENMFWYRQDPGLGLRLIYFSYDVKMKEKGDIPEGYSVSREKKERFSLILESASTNQTSMYLCASSLNYGELFFGEGSRLTVL.

In DNA, the CDR3 is TGTGCCAGCAGCTTAAGAGCAACTAGCGGGACTGGAGAGACCCAGTACTTC. Translated, it gives CASSLRATSGTGETQYF. This chain connects TRBV7-9 to TRBJ2-5; 10 bases agree with TRBD2. With 2 bases clipped from V and 4 bases from J, the junction kept 10 bases outside the gene matches. The length of the CDR3 is 17 residues. Germline CDR1 reads SEHNR; CDR2 reads FQNEAQ (reference sequence).

This sequence joins TRBV18 and TRBJ2-3, with TRBD2 matching over 8 bases. The germline gives CDR1 KGHSH, CDR2 LQKENI. V was clipped by 5 bases and J by 1 base; unmatched bases: 14. This CDR3 comprises 18 residues. The DNA of the CDR3 is TGTGCCAGCTCAGCTACCCATACGAGCGGGAGAGGCACAGATACGCAGTATTTT. Protein product: CASSATHTSGRGTDTQYF.

The chain recombines TRBV19 with TRBJ2-7, with unresolved D. The CDR3 spans 11 residues. Germline V gene sequence: CDR1 LNHDA, CDR2 SQIVND (reference sequence). With 1 base removed from V and 13 bases from J, the gap between germline ends came to 11 bases. CDR3 in amino acids: CASSIGGRAYF. CDR3 coding DNA: TGTGCCAGTAGTATAGGAGGTAGAGCCTACTTC. The full variable domain, its missing parts supplied by reference TRBV19 and TRBJ2-7, is DGGITQSPKYLFRKEGQNVTLSCEQNLNHDAMYWYRQDPGQGLRLIYYSQIVNDFQKGDIAEGYSVSREKKESFPLTVTSAQKNPTAFYLCASSIGGRAYFGPGTRLTVT.

The chain has TRBV11-2 and TRBJ2-7; D remains unclear. This CDR3 is 15 amino acids long. CDR1 is SGHAT, CDR2 FQNNGV, per germline. Trimming removed 0 bases from V and 2 bases from J, with 11 bases in between. The CDR3 loop reads CASSLDPTAPYEQYF. CDR3 nucleotides: TGTGCCAGCAGCTTAGATCCTACAGCCCCCTACGAGCAGTACTTC.

The chain employs TRBV19 and TRBJ2-1; 7 bases line up with TRBD2. V lost 3 bases, J lost 5 bases, and 13 bases stayed unmatched. Germline assignment: CDR1 LNHDA and CDR2 SQIVND (reference sequence). The CDR3 loop spans 17 amino acids. The CDR3 DNA reads as TGTGCCAGTAGTATGTACCGGATGGCTAGCGGTAACAATGAGCAGTTCTTC. It specifies CASSMYRMASGNNEQFF.